Listed below are T cell receptor beta chains from one sample, sequenced in a study of sequential checkpoint blockade in melanoma. Assay: immunoSEQ multiplex PCR; the TCRdb copy retains only in-frame clones and omits some. In the table there are some 22,000 clones, around 25% of which are singletons. Sequenced material: tumor tissue (inferred from file names), taken from a patient given nivolumab and ipilimumab in sequence. The receptors were gathered from a human donor with melanoma. The conserved cysteine and the conserved F or W are not part of the CDR3 here. A D gene is named only where the DNA matches it firmly.

j_call: TRBJ2-1
v_call: TRBV11-3
d_call: NA
cdr3_aa: ASSLRLGMRNEQF

j_call: TRBJ1-5
v_call: TRBV29-1
d_call: NA
cdr3_aa: SGPPIGYSNQPQH

j_call: TRBJ2-3
v_call: TRBV11-1
d_call: TRBD1
cdr3_aa: ASSYRQGWIADTQY

j_call: TRBJ2-1
v_call: TRBV2
d_call: TRBD2
cdr3_aa: ASSHGSGTSGGAAYNEQF

j_call: TRBJ1-1
v_call: TRBV5-1
d_call: NA
cdr3_aa: ASSETSMNTEAF

j_call: TRBJ1-1
v_call: TRBV19
d_call: NA
cdr3_aa: ASSISHVEIATEAF

j_call: TRBJ1-2
v_call: TRBV30
d_call: TRBD1
cdr3_aa: ACWDSGDGYT

j_call: TRBJ1-5
v_call: TRBV28
d_call: NA
cdr3_aa: ASSLSRSNQPQH

j_call: TRBJ2-7
v_call: TRBV11-3
d_call: TRBD1
cdr3_aa: ASSLGTGVYEQY

j_call: TRBJ2-5
v_call: TRBV7-6
d_call: TRBD2
cdr3_aa: ASRPGHAQGRGGMETQY

j_call: TRBJ2-3
v_call: TRBV15
d_call: TRBD2
cdr3_aa: ATSSLGGGLTDTQY